This T cell receptor (beta chain) is from a study of shared clonotypes between healthy human individuals. V was clipped by 1 base and J by 6 bases, with 10 bases between them. The germline V gene encodes CDR1 SGHTA and CDR2 FQGNSA. The CDR3 extends over 13 amino acids. A note on this clone: Its antigen is currently unknown.

General study findings and limits: Rarefaction exposed incomplete sorted-subset sequencing despite large depth.

Sequencing was performed with immunoSEQ multiplex PCR; in TCRdb, only in-frame clones are kept and a portion is missing. The sample holds 2 million to 2.5 million clones, under 97% seen once. The TCR was taken from a man aged 18 to 29 in good health. Sequences were obtained from naive CD4+ T cells sorted from blood. Noted subset: CD45RA+ positively selected. V and J are TRBV7-2 and TRBJ2-7, with D unclear. In nucleotides, the CDR3 is TGTGCCAGCAGCTTAGGATGGTGGGGCGAGCAGTACTTC. This translates into CASSLGWWGEQYF.